One T cell receptor (beta chain) is described in this entry. Within the sample, other DNA sequences also encode this same CDR3. The source of the sample is a study of shared clonotypes between healthy human individuals. Germline CDR1 reads SGHAT; CDR2 reads FQDESV (reference sequence). Deletions cut 4 bases from V and 7 bases from J, with 11 bases between. The CDR3 covers 13 residues. TCRdb keeps only in-frame clones here, not all; method: immunoSEQ multiplex PCR. The data show some 630,000 clones, around 72% seen once. Sequenced sample: memory CD4+ T cells sorted from blood. The subset is: CD45RA-negative fraction. The chain employs TRBV11-1 and TRBJ2-1; D might be TRBD1 or TRBD2, each matching 6 bases. The clonotype comes from a woman aged 30 to 39 in good health. The CDR3 DNA reads as TGTGCCAGCAGCTCAGGAGGGGGAAATGAGCAGTTCTTC. It specifies CASSSGGGNEQFF.